This T cell receptor beta chain was profiled in a study of regulatory T cells in long-lasting Graves disease. Study in general: Graves' cases, newly diagnosed, had used antithyroid drugs under 3 months.

CDR3 regions were amplified by Arm-PCR using iRepertoire HTBI primers to build TCR beta libraries. TCRdb reprocessed the multiplex PCR reads with MiXCR, giving one entry per CDR3 protein. This sample yields roughly 500,000 distinct CDR3 sequences, of which more than 10% are seen a single time; around 10% belongs to the top ten. Trimming took 1 base from V and 1 from J, leaving 8 bases between them. CDR3 length: 15 residues. Germline V gives CDR1 SNHLY, CDR2 FYNNEI. In its sample, this clonotype was seen many times. Time point described: newly diagnosed GD, antithyroid drugs for less than 3 months. Generation of the TCR library employed RNA extracted from PBMCs. The same data also contributed to another study, on T cells in Graves' hyperthyroidism and ophthalmopathy.

V gene TRBV2 combines with J gene TRBJ1-5; D unclear. The receptor's source is a woman aged 30 to 39 with Graves disease. This specimen was peripheral blood mononuclear cells (PBMCs), taken at new diagnosis, from a patient treated with antithyroid drugs. CDR3 sequence reads: CASSEGVRSNQPQHF. The CDR3 nucleotides read TGTGCCAGCAGTGAAGGGGTACGAAGCAATCAGCCCCAGCATTTT.